This T cell receptor beta chain was captured by sequencing in a study of blood T cell repertoires in COVID-19. As for the study in general: The United States, Italy and Spain were the sources of the acute and convalescent COVID-19 samples. PBMCs, B-cell-depleted T cells, or T cells provided the cDNA or gDNA that made up the material.

The CDR3 spans 13 residues. V lost 6 bases to trimming and J lost 4 bases; unmatched junction nucleotides: 6. CDR1 and CDR2 from the germline V gene are MDHEN and SYDVKM. The assay was immunoSEQ multiplex PCR, and TCRdb's table has in-frame clones only and misses some. The table has 63,000 or so clones, about 88% seen once; the top ten hold approximately 1.5%. The source is a human donor in a cohort sampled during active COVID-19. Sequencing was done on a sample of peripheral blood. The J gene is TRBJ2-7, the V gene TRBV28, with 7 bases matching TRBD2. CDR3: CASRDGTTYEQYF. The CDR3 bases are TGTGCCAGCAGGGACGGGACTACTTACGAGCAGTACTTC.